This is a list of T cell receptor beta chains from one sample in a study of cytomegalovirus exposure and HLA in healthy donors. Measured with immunoSEQ multiplex PCR; TCRdb has only the in-frame clones, and not every one. The table includes hundreds of thousands of clones, roughly 90% detected once. Sequenced input: PBMCs. The origin of the receptors is a woman aged 18-29 years in good health and CMV-seronegative. CDR3s include the opening cysteine and the closing phenylalanine or tryptophan. The D gene is left open where the match is weak. For some rows the clone size is stated as once, few or many, or as a class when expanded; others skip it.

D	V	size	J	DNA	CDR3
-	TRBV5-1	-	TRBJ2-1	TGCGCCAGCAGCACGGACATGATGAGCTCCTACAATGAGCAGTTCTTC	CASSTDMMSSYNEQFF
-	TRBV5-4	-	TRBJ1-1	TGTGCCAGCAGCTTGATCGGGGGGCAGGGGACTGAAGCTTTCTTT	CASSLIGGQGTEAFF
TRBD2	TRBV7-9	-	TRBJ2-3	TGTGCCAGCAGCCCCCCCGGGACTAGCAGGGCGCCCTACTTCTTTACGCAGTATTTT	CASSPPGTSRAPYFFTQYF
-	TRBV4-2	-	TRBJ2-2	TGTGCCAGCAGCCAAGACAGCGGGCCCACCGGGGAGCTGTTTTTT	CASSQDSGPTGELFF
TRBD2	TRBV12-5	-	TRBJ2-1	TGTGCTAGTCGGGGGGATACTAATCATGAGCAGTTCTTC	CASRGDTNHEQFF
TRBD1	TRBV5-1	-	TRBJ2-7	TGCGCCAGCAGCTGGGGACAGGTGGACTACGAGCAGTACTTC	CASSWGQVDYEQYF
TRBD1	TRBV10-1	-	TRBJ2-7	TGCGCCAGCAGTTTCGGGACAGGGGGCATTCATAGCTACGAGCAGTACTTC	CASSFGTGGIHSYEQYF
-	TRBV6-5	once	TRBJ2-5	TGTGCCAGCAGTTACTCGAACAGGGCGGAGACCCAGTACTTC	CASSYSNRAETQYF
TRBD1	TRBV5-1	once	TRBJ2-2	TGCGCCAGCAGCCTCAGGACAGGGGCTGTCACCGGGGAGCTGTTTTTT	CASSLRTGAVTGELFF
TRBD1	TRBV11-2	-	TRBJ1-1	TGTGCCAGCAGCTTAGTAACAGGGGATTTGAACACTGAAGCTTTCTTT	CASSLVTGDLNTEAFF
-	TRBV28	-	TRBJ2-7	TGTGCCAGCAGTTTGGGCGCTAGGGGATACGAGCAGTACTTC	CASSLGARGYEQYF
TRBD2	TRBV27	-	TRBJ2-1	TGTGCCAGTTGGCTAGCGGGCCACAATGAGCAGTTCTTC	CASWLAGHNEQFF
-	TRBV2	few	TRBJ2-7	TGTGCCAGAGGGGGACCGACGAGCTCCTACGAGCAGTACTTC	CARGGPTSSYEQYF
-	TRBV19	-	TRBJ2-5	TGTGCCAGTAGTATGGGGGGGCTGGGGGAGACCCAGTACTTC	CASSMGGLGETQYF
TRBD2	TRBV7-7	-	TRBJ2-1	TGTGCCAGCAGCGCTTGGACTAGCGGGAACAATGAGCAGTTCTTC	CASSAWTSGNNEQFF
TRBD1	TRBV6-1	-	TRBJ2-7	TGTGCCAGCAGTGACGGGACAGGGGCTACCTACGAGCAGTACTTC	CASSDGTGATYEQYF
TRBD2	TRBV7-7	-	TRBJ2-5	TGTGCCAGCAGCTTATCTAGCGGGAGCTCTGAGACCCAGTACTTC	CASSLSSGSSETQYF
-	TRBV7-9	few	TRBJ2-3	TGTGCCCACGGGGCAGATACGCAGTATTTT	CAHGADTQYF
TRBD2	TRBV7-9	-	TRBJ2-7	TGTGCCAGCAGCACCCCCCCCACTAGCGGGAGGGCAGACTACGAGCAGTACTTC	CASSTPPTSGRADYEQYF
-	TRBV9	-	TRBJ1-1	TGTGCCAGCAGCGTAGAGCGGGAGTTGACTGAAGCTTTCTTT	CASSVERELTEAFF
-	TRBV2	-	TRBJ1-4	TGTGCCGGGACGGGACATGTGGATGAAAAACTGTTTTTT	CAGTGHVDEKLFF
-	TRBV25-1	-	TRBJ2-1	TGTGCCAGCAGTGAATGGGGGAGGGGGGATTCCGATGAGCAGTTCTTC	CASSEWGRGDSDEQFF
-	TRBV18	-	TRBJ2-7	TGTGCCAGCTCACCAGCCTTGACAGTTACCTACGAGCAGTACTTC	CASSPALTVTYEQYF
TRBD1	TRBV2	-	TRBJ1-2	TGTGCCAGCACCAGGGTGATGGGACAGGGGGCTTCTGGCTACACCTTC	CASTRVMGQGASGYTF
-	TRBV5-4	-	TRBJ1-5	TGTGCCAGCAGCTTGGGAGATCAGCCCCAGCATTTT	CASSLGDQPQHF
-	TRBV6-1	-	TRBJ2-7	TGTGCCAGCAGTGAGTTGGCGGGGGCTTCCTACGAGCAGTACTTC	CASSELAGASYEQYF
TRBD1	TRBV9	-	TRBJ1-1	TGTGCCAGCAGCTTAAGTGACAGGGGGCTGCACACTGAAGCTTTCTTT	CASSLSDRGLHTEAFF